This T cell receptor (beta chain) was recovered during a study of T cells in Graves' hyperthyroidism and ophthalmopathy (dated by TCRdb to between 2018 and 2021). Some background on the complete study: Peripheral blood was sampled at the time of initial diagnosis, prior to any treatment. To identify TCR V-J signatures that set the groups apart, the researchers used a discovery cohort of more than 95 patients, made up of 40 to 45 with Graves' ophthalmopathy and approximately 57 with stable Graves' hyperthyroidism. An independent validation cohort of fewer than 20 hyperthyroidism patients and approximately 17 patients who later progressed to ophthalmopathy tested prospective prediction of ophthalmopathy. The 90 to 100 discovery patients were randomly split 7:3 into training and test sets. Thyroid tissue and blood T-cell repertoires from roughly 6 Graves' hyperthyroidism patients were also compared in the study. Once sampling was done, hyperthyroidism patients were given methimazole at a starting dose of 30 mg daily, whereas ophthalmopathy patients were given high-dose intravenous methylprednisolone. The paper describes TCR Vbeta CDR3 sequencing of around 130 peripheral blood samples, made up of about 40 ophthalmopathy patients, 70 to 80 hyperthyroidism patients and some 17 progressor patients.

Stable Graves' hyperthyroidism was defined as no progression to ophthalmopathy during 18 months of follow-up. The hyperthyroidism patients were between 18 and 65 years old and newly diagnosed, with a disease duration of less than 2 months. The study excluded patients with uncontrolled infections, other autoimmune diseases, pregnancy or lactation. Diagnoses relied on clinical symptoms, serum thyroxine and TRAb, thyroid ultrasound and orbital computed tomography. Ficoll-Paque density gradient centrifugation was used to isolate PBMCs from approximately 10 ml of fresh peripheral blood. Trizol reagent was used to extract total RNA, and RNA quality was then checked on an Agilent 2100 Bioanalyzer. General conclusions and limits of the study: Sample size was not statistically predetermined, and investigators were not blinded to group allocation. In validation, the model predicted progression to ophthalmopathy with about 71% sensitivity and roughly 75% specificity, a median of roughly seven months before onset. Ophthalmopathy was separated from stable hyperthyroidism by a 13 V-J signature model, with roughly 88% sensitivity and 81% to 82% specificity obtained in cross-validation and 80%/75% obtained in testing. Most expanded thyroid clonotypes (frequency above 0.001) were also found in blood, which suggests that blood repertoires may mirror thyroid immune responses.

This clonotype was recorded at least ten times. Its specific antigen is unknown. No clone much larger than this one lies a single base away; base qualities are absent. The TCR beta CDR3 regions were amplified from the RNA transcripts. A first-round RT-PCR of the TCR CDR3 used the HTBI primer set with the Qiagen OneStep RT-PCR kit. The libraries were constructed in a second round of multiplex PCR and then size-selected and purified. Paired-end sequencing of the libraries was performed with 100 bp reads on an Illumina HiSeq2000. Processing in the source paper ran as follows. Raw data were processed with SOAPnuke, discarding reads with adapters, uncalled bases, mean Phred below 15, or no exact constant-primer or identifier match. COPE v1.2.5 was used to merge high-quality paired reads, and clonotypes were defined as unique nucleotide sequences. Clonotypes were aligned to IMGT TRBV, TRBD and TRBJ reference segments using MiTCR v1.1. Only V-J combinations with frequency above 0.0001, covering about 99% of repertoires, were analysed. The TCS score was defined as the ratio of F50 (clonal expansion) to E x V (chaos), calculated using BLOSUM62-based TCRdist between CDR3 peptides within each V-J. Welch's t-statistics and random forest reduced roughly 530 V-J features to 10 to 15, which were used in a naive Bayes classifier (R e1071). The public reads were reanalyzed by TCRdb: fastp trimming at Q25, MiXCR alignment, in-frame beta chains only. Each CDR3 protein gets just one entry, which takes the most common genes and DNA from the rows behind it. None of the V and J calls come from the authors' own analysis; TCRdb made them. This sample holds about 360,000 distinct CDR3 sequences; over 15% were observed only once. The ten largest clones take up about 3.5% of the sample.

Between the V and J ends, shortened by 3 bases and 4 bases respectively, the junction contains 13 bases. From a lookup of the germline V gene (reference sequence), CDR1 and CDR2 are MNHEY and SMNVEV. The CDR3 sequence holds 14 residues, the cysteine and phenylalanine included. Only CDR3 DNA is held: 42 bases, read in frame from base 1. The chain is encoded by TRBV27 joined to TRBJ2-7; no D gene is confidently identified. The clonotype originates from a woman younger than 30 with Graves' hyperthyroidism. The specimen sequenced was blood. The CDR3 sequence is CASSLVIGGYEQYF. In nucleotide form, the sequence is TGTGCCAGCAGTTTGGTGATAGGCGGTTACGAGCAGTACTTC.